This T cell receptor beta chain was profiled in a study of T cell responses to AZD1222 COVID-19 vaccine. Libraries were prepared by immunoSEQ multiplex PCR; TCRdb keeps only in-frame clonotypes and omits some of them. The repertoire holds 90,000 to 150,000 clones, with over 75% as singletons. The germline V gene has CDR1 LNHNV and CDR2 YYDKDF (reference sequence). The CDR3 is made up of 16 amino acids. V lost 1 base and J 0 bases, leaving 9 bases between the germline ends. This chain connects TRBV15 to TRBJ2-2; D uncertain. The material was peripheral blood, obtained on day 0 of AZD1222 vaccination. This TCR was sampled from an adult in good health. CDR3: CATSRGTEANTGELFF. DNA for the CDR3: TGTGCCACCAGCAGAGGGACGGAAGCGAACACCGGGGAGCTGTTTTTT. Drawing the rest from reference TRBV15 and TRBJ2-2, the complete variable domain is DAMVIQNPRYQVTQFGKPVTLSCSQTLNHNVMYWYQQKSSQAPKLLFHYYDKDFNNEADTPDNFQSRRPNTSFCFLDIRSPGLGDTAMYLCATSRGTEANTGELFFGEGSRLTVL.